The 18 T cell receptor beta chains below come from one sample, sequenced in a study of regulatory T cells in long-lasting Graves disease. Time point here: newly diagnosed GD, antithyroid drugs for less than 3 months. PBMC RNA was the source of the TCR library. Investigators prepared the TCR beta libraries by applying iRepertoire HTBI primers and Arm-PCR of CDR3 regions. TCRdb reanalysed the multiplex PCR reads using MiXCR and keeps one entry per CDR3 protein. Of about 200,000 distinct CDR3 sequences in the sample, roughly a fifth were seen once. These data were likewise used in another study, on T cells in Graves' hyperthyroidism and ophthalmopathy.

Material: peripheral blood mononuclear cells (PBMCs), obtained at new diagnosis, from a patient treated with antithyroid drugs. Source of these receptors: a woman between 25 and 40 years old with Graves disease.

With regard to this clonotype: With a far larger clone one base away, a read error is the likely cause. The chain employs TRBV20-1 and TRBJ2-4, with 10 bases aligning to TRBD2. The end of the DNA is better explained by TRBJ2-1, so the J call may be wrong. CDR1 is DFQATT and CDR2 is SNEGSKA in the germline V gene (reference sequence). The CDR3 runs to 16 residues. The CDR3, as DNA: TGCAGTGCTAGGGCGTTAGCGGGGGGCAATCTGGATGAGCAGTTCTTC. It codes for CSARALAGGNLDEQFF.

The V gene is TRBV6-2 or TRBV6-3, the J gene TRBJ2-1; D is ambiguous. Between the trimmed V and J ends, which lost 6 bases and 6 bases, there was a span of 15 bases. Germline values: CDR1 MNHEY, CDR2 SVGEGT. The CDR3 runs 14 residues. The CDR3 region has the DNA TGTGCCAGCAGGATTTCGACGAGTAGCAATGAGCAGTTCTTC. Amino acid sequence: CASRISTSSNEQFF.

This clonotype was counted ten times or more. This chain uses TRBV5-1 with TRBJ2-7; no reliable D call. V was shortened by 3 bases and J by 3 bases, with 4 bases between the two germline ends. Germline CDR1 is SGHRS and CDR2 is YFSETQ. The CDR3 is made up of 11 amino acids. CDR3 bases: TGCGCCAGCAGCTCCAACTACGAGCAGTACTTC. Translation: CASSSNYEQYF.

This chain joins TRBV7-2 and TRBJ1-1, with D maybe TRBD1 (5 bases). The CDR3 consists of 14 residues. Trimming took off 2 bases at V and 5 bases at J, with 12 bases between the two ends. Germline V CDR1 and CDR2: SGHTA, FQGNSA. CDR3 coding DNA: TGTGCCAGCAGCTTAACGGGGCAGGGAACTGAAGCTTTCTTT. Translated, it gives CASSLTGQGTEAFF.

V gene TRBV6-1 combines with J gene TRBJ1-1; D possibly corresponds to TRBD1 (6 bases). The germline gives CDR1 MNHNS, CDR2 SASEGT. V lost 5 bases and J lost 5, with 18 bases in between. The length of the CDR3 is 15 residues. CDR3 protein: CASSNGGGRRTEAFF. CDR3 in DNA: TGTGCCAGCAGTAACGGCGGGGGCCGGCGGACTGAAGCTTTCTTT.

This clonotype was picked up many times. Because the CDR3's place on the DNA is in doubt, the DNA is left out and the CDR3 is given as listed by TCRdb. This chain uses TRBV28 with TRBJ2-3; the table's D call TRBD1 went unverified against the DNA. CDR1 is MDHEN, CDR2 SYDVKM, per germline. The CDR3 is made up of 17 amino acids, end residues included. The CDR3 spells CASSFGAGDRGSGTQYF.

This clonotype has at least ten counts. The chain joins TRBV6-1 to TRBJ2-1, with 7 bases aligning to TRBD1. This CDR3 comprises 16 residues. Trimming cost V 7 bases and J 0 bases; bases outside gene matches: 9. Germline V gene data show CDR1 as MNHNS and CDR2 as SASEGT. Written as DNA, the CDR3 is TGTGCCAGCACCTACAGGGGACCCCGCTCCTACAATGAGCAGTTCTTC. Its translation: CASTYRGPRSYNEQFF.

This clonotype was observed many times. As DNA, the CDR3 is TGTGCCAGCAGAGGAGCGTGGGGGGCTAACACTGAAGCTTTCTTT. This translates into CASRGAWGANTEAFF. The chain has TRBV7-2 and TRBJ1-1, with D tentatively TRBD1 (6 bases). The CDR3 sequence is 15 residues long. V lost 6 bases and J 2 bases, leaving 16 bases between the germline ends. Germline V gives CDR1 SGHTA, CDR2 FQGNSA. The full variable domain, in which reference TRBV7-2 and TRBJ1-1 provide the parts outside the CDR3, is GAGVSQSPSNKVTEKGKDVELRCDPISGHTALYWYRQSLGQGLEFLIYFQGNSAPDKSGLPSDRFSAERTGGSVSTLTIQRTQQEDSAVYLCASRGAWGANTEAFFGQGTRLTVV.

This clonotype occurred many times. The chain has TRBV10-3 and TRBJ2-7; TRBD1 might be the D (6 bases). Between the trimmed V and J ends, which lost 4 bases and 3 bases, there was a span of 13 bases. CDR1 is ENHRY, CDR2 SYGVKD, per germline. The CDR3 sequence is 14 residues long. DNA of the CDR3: TGTGCCATCAGTGTTAAGGACAGTGTCTACGAGCAGTACTTC. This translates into CAISVKDSVYEQYF.

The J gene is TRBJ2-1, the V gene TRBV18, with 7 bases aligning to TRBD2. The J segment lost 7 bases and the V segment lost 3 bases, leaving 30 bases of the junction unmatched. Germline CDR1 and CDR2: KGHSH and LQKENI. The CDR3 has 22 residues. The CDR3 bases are TGTGCCAGCTCACCCGTGACAGTCCAAAATCCGGCGCGGTGGGAGGGCGAGAATGAGCAGTTCTTC. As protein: CASSPVTVQNPARWEGENEQFF.

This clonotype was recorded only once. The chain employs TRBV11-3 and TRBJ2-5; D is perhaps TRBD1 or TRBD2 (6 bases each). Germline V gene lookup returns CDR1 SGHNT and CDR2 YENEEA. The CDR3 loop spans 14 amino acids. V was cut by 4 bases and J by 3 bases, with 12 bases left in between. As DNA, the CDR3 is TGTGCCAGCAGCTCCGGGGGCTTAAAAGAGACCCAGTACTTC. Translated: CASSSGGLKETQYF.

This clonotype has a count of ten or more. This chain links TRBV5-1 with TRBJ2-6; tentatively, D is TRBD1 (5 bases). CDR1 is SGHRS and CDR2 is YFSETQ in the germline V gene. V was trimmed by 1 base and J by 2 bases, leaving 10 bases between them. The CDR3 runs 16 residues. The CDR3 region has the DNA TGCGCCAGCAGCTTGTCCCAGACAGCTGGGGCCAACGTCCTGACTTTC. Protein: CASSLSQTAGANVLTF.

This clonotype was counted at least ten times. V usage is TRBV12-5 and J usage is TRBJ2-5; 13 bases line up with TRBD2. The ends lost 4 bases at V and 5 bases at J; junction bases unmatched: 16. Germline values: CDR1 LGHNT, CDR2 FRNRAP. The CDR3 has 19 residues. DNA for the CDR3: TGTGCTAGTGGTTCGCCACCTCGAGGACTAGCGGGAGTCCGGGAGACCCAGTACTTC. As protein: CASGSPPRGLAGVRETQYF.

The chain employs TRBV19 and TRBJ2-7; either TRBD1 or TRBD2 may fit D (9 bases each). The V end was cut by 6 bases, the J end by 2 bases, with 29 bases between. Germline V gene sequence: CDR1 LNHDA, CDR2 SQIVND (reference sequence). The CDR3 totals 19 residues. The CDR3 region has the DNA TGTGCCAGTAGCAAGGACAGGGGCCCCGCTAGCGGGATAACCTACGAGCAGTACTTC. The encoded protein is CASSKDRGPASGITYEQYF.

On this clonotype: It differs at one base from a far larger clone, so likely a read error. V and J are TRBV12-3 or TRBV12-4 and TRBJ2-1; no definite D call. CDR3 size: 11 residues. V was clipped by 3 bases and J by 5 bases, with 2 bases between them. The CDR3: CASSFHNEQFF. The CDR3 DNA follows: TGTGCCAGCAGTTTTCACAATGAGCAGTTCTTC.

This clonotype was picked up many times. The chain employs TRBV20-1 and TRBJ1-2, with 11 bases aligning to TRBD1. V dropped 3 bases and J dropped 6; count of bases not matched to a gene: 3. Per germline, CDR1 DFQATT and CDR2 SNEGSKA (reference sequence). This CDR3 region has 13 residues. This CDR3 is CSASSDRGHGYTF. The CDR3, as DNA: TGCAGTGCTAGTTCGGACAGGGGGCATGGCTACACCTTC.

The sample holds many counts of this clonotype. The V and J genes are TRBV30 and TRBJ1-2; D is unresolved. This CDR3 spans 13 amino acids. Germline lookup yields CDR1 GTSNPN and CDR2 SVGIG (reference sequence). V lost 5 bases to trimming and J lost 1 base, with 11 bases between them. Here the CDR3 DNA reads TGTGCCTGGGATGACGAGATTAACTATGGCTACACCTTC. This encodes CAWDDEINYGYTF. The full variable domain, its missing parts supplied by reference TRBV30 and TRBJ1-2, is SQTIHQWPATLVQPVGSPLSLECTVEGTSNPNLYWYRQAAGRGLQLLFYSVGIGQISSEVPQNLSASRPQDRQFILSSKKLLLSDSGFYLCAWDDEINYGYTFGSGTRLTVV.

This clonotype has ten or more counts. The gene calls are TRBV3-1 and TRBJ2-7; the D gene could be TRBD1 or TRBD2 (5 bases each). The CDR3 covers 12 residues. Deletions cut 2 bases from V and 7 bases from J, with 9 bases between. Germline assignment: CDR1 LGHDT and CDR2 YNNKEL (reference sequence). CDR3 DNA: TGTGCCAGCAGCCAAAAGGGGAGAGAGCAGTACTTC. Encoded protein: CASSQKGREQYF.